This entry lists 5 T cell receptor beta chains sequenced from one sample in a study of blood T cell repertoires in COVID-19. Clones were sequenced by immunoSEQ multiplex PCR, and TCRdb holds only the in-frame ones, with some missing. Found here are 200,000 or so clones, 81% of them singletons; the top ten hold approximately 12%. Sample: peripheral blood. Receptors originate from a woman older than 75 with COVID-19, enrolled during active disease.

The gene calls are TRBV12-3 or TRBV12-4 and TRBJ2-7, with 7 bases fitting TRBD2. The CDR3 loop spans 13 amino acids. Trimming took 6 bases from V and 7 from J; bases not matched to a gene: 9. Here the CDR3 reads CASRKRGGREQYF. CDR3 bases: TGTGCCAGCAGAAAGCGGGGAGGACGAGAGCAGTACTTC.

The V gene is TRBV7-3, the J gene TRBJ1-2; tentatively, D is TRBD1 (5 bases). In germline, CDR1 is SGHTA, CDR2 FQGTGA. The V and J ends lost 1 base and 6 bases respectively, with 15 bases between them. CDR3 length: 15 residues. The CDR3 bases are TGTGCCAGCAGCTTAAGCCCGGGAGGGGCTGATGGCTACACCTTC. This codes for CASSLSPGGADGYTF.

Only one count was recorded for this clone. The V call is TRBV9, the J call TRBJ2-7; TRBD1 is a possible D gene (5 bases). V lost 0 bases and J lost 0, with 10 bases in between. This CDR3 region has 15 residues. From germline, CDR1 is SGDLS and CDR2 YYNGEE. The CDR3 spells CASSVATGASYEQYF. The DNA of the CDR3 is TGTGCCAGCAGCGTAGCCACAGGCGCCTCCTACGAGCAGTACTTC.

This clone came up a few times. This rearrangement joins TRBV13 to TRBJ2-3; D might be TRBD2 (6 bases). Germline V gene data show CDR1 as PRHDT and CDR2 as FYEKMQ (reference sequence). CDR3 length: 17 amino acids. The V and J ends lost 3 bases and 4 bases respectively, with 20 bases between them. CDR3 amino acids: CASSLSLPLASADTQYF. The CDR3 DNA reads TGTGCCAGCAGCTTGTCACTTCCACTAGCTTCCGCAGATACGCAGTATTTT.

The chain employs TRBV2 and TRBJ1-1; D uncertain. The V gene's germline CDR1 is SNHLY and CDR2 FYNNEI. The CDR3 spans 13 residues. V lost 5 bases and J 1 base, leaving 8 bases between the germline ends. The CDR3 protein is CASSFTPNTEAFF. Written as DNA, the CDR3 is TGTGCCAGCAGTTTCACTCCGAACACTGAAGCTTTCTTT.